This T cell receptor (beta chain) was sequenced during a study of shared clonotypes between healthy human individuals. Study details: Donors, aged 18 to 49, were a couple of women and a few men. Study conclusions and caveats: The rarefaction results pointed to incomplete sorted-subset sequencing despite large depth. Generation of non-shared clonotypes was less probable than generation of clonotypes shared by all four donors.

The CDR3 is made up of 16 amino acids. The V end was cut by 0 bases, the J end by 1 base, with 12 bases between. Germline CDR1 reads SGHRS; CDR2 reads YFSETQ. Profiled with immunoSEQ multiplex PCR; TCRdb holds only in-frame clones, not every one. Of 1.4 million to 1.5 million clones listed, around 97% were seen once; the top ten hold about 1.2%. A remark on this clone: What it binds is unknown.

The origin of this receptor is a man in his thirties or forties in good health. The chain couples TRBV5-1 to TRBJ2-3; possible D gene TRBD2, 6 bases. The sequencing sample was made of naive CD4+ T cells sorted from blood. Subset meaning: CD45RA+ positively selected. The CDR3 region has the DNA TGCGCCAGCAGCTTGGATGCGGGGTTCGGCACAGATACGCAGTATTTT. The encoded protein is CASSLDAGFGTDTQYF.